The present T cell receptor (beta chain) was sequenced within a study of blood T cell repertoires in COVID-19. The V gene lost 0 bases and the J gene lost 8 bases, with 8 bases spanning the gap. This CDR3 is 13 amino acids long. Germline CDR1 is MNHNY and CDR2 is SVGAGI (reference sequence). The repertoire was sequenced with immunoSEQ multiplex PCR; TCRdb's copy has only in-frame clones and lacks some. This sample has around 250,000 clones, with about 82% found just once. The TCR comes from a woman of 80 years or more with COVID-19, enrolled during active disease. The sequenced material came from peripheral blood. The gene calls are TRBV6-6 and TRBJ2-1; maybe TRBD1 (5 bases). CDR3 sequence (DNA): TGTGCCAGCAGTTACTCGCAGGGCCATGAGCAGTTCTTC. Translated, it gives CASSYSQGHEQFF.